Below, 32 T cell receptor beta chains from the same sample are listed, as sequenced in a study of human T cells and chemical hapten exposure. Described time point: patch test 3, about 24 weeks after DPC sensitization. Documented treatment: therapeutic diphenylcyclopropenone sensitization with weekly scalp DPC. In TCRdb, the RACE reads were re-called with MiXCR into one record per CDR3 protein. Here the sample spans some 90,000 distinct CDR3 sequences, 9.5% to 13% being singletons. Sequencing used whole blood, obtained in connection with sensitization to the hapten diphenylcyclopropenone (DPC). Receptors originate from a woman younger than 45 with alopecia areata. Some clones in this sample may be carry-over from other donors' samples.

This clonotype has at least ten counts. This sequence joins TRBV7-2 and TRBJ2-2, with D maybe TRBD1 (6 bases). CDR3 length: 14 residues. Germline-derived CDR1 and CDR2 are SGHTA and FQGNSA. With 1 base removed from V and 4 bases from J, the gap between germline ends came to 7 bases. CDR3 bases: TGTGCCAGCAGCTTAGGAGGGGGCACCGGGGAGCTGTTTTTT. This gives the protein CASSLGGGTGELFF.

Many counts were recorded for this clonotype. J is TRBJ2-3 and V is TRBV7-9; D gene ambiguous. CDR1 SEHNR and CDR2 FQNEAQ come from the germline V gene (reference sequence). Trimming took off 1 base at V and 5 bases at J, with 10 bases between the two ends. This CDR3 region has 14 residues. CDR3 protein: CASSLGSGLDTQYF. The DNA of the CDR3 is TGTGCCAGCAGCTTAGGTTCCGGGTTAGATACGCAGTATTTT.

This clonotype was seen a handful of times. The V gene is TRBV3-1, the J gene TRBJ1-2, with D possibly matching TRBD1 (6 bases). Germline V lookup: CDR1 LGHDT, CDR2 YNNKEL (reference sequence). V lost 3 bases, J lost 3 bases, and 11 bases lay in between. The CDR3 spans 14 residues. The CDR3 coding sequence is TGTGCCAGCAGCCAGCGGGGGCAGGACTATGGCTACACCTTC. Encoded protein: CASSQRGQDYGYTF.

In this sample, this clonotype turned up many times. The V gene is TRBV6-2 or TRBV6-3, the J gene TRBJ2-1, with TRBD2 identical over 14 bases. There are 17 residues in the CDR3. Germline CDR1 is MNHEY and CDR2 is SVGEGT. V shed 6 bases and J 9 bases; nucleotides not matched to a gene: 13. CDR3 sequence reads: CASSRRLTSGRAAEQFF. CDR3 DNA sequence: TGTGCCAGCAGCCGACGCCTGACTAGCGGGAGGGCGGCTGAGCAGTTCTTC.

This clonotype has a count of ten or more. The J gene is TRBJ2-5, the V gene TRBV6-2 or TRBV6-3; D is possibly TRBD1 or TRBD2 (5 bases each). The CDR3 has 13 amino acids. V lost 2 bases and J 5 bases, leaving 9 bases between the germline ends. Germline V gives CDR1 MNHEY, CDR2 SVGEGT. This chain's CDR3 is CASSYVGAETQYF. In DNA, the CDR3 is TGTGCCAGCAGTTACGTCGGGGCCGAGACCCAGTACTTC.

This CDR3 is CASSVQGTYEQYF. The CDR3 bases are TGTGCCAGCTCAGTCCAGGGGACCTACGAGCAGTACTTC. The chain employs TRBV18 and TRBJ2-7; a possible D gene is TRBD1 (6 bases). CDR1 is KGHSH, CDR2 LQKENI, per germline. The CDR3 loop spans 13 amino acids. The V gene lost 5 bases and the J gene lost 2 bases, with 10 bases spanning the gap.

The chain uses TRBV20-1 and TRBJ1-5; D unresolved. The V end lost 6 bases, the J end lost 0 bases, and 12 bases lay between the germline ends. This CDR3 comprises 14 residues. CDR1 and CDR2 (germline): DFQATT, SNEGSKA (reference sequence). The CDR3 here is CSARAANSNQPQHF. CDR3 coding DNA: TGCAGTGCCCGGGCTGCGAATAGCAATCAGCCCCAGCATTTT.

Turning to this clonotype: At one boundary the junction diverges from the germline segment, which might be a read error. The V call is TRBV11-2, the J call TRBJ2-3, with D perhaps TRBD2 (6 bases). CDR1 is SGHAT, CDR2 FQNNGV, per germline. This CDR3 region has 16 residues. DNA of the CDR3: TGTGCCAGCAGCTTATGGGCGGGGAGGAGCACAGATACGCAATATTTT. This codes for CASSLWAGRSTDTQYF.

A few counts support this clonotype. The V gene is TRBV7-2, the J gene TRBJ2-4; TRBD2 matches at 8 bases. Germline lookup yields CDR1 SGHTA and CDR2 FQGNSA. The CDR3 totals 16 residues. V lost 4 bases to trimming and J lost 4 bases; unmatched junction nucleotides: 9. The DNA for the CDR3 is TGTGCCAGCAGCTCGACACTAGCGGTACCAAAAAACATTCAGTACTTC. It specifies CASSSTLAVPKNIQYF.

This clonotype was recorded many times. In DNA form, the CDR3 reads TGCAGCGTTGCGACTAGCGGGGGTCAGTCAGAGTTCTTC. It yields the protein CSVATSGGQSEFF. This chain connects TRBV29-1 to TRBJ2-1; 12 bases fit TRBD2. Germline CDR1 is SQVTM and CDR2 is ANQGSEA. J lost 14 bases, V lost 4 bases, and 9 bases had no gene match. The CDR3 length is 13 residues.

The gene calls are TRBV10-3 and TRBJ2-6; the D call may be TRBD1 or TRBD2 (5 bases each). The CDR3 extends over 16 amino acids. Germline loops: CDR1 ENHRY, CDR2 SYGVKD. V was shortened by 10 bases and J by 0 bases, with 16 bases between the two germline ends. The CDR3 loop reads CATTGTESSGANVLTF. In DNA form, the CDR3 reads TGTGCCACGACCGGGACGGAGAGCTCTGGGGCCAACGTCCTGACTTTC.

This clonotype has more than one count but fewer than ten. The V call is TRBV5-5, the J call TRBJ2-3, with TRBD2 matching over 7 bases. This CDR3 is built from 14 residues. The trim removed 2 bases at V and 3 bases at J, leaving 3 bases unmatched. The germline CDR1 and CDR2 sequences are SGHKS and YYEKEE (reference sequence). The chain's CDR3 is CASSFGTITDTQYF. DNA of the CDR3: TGTGCCAGCAGCTTTGGGACTATTACAGATACGCAGTATTTT.

DNA of the CDR3: TGCAGTGCTAGAGATGGACTAGCGGGGGAGAGCTCCTACAATGAGCAGTTCTTC. Amino acid sequence: CSARDGLAGESSYNEQFF. V gene TRBV20-1 combines with J gene TRBJ2-1; TRBD2 matches 13 bases. Looked up from germline, CDR1 is DFQATT and CDR2 is SNEGSKA (reference sequence). The V and J ends lost 0 bases and 0 bases, in that order; junction bases with no gene match: 5. The CDR3 extends over 18 amino acids.

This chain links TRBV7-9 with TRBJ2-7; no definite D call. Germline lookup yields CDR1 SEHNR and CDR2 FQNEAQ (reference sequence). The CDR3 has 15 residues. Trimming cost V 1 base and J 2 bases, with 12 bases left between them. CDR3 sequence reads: CASSLGRPRTYEQYF. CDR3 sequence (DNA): TGTGCCAGCAGCTTAGGGCGCCCACGCACCTACGAGCAGTACTTC. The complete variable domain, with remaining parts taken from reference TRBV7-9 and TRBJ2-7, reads DTGVSQNPRHKITKRGQNVTFRCDPISEHNRLYWYRQTLGQGPEFLTYFQNEAQLEKSRLLSDRFSAERPKGSFSTLEIQRTEQGDSAMYLCASSLGRPRTYEQYFGPGTRLTVT.

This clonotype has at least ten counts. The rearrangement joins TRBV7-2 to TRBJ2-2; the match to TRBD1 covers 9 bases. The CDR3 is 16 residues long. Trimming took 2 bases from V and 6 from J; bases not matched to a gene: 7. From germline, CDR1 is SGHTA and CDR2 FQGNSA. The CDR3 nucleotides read TGTGCCAGCAGCTTAAGTCAAGGGACAGGGTCCGGGGAGCTGTTTTTT. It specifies CASSLSQGTGSGELFF.

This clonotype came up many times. The CDR3: CASSVAGNYNEQFF. The CDR3 DNA is TGTGCCAGCAGTGTGGCGGGAAACTACAATGAGCAGTTCTTC. The J gene is TRBJ2-1, the V gene TRBV2; D perhaps matches TRBD2 (6 bases). The germline V and J ends were trimmed by 4 bases and 3 bases, with 10 bases remaining between them. The CDR3 has 14 residues. From germline, CDR1 is SNHLY and CDR2 FYNNEI.

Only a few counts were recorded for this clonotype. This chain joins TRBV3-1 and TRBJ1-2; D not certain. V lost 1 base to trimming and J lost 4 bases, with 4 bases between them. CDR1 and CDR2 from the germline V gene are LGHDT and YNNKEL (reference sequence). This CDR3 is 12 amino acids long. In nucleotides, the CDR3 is TGTGCCAGCAGCCAAGGCGGCTATGGCTACACCTTC. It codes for CASSQGGYGYTF.

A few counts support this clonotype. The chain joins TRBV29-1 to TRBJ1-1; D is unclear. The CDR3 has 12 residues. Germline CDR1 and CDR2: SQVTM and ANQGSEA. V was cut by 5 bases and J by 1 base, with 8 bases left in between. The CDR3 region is CSVPGPNTEAFF. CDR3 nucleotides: TGCAGCGTTCCAGGCCCGAACACTGAAGCTTTCTTT.

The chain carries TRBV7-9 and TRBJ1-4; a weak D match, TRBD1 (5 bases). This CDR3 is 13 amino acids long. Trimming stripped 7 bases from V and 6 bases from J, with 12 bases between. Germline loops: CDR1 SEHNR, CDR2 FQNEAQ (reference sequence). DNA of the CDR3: TGTGCCAGCATAAAGGGGACTCATGAAAAACTGTTTTTT. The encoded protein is CASIKGTHEKLFF.

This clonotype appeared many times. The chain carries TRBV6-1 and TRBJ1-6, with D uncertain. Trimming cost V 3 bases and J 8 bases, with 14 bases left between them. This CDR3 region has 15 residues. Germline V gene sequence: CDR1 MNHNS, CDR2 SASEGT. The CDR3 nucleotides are TGTGCCAGCAGTGATCGCGACGGATACCATTCACCCCTCCACTTT. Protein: CASSDRDGYHSPLHF.

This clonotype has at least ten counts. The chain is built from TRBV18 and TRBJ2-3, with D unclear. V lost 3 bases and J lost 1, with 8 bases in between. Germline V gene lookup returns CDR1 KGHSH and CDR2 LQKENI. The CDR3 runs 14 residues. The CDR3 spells CASSPGRGTDTQYF. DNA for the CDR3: TGTGCCAGCTCACCGGGAAGGGGCACAGATACGCAGTATTTT.

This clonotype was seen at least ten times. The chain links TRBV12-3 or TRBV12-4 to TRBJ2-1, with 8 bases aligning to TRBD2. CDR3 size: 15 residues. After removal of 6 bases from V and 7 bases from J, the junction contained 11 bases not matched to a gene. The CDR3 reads CASRRRTSGENEQFF. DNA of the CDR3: TGTGCCAGCAGACGAAGAACTAGCGGCGAGAATGAGCAGTTCTTC.

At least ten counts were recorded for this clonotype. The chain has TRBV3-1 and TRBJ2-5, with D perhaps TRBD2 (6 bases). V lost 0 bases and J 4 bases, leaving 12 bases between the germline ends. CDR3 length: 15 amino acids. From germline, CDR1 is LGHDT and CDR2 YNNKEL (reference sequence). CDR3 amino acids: CASSQDWGERETQYF. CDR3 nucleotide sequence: TGTGCCAGCAGCCAAGATTGGGGGGAGCGAGAGACCCAGTACTTC.

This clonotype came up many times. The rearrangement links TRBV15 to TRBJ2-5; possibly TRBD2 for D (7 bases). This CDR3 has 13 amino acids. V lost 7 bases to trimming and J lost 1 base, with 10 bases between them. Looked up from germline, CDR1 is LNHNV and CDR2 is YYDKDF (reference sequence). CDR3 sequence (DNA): TGTGCCACCAAGGCGGGGGCCCAAGAGACCCAGTACTTC. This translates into CATKAGAQETQYF.

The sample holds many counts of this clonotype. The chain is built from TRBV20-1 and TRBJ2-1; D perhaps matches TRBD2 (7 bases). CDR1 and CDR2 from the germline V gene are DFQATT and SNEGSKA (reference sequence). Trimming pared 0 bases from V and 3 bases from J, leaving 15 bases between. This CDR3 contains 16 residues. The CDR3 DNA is TGCAGTGCTAGAGATCCGGGGAGGGGGGACTACAATGAGCAGTTCTTC. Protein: CSARDPGRGDYNEQFF.

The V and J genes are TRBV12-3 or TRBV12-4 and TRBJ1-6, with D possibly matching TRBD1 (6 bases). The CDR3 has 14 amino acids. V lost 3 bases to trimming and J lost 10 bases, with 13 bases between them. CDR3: CASSLAGRGSPLHF. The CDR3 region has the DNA TGTGCCAGCAGTTTGGCGGGGAGGGGGTCACCCCTCCACTTT.

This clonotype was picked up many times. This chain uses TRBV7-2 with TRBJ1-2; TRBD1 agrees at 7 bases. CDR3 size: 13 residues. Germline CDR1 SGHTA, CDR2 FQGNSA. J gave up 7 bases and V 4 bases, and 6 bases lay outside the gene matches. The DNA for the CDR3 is TGTGCCAGCAGCTCGGGACAGCAACTTGGCTACACCTTC. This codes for CASSSGQQLGYTF. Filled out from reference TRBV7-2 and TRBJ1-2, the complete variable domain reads GAGVSQSPSNKVTEKGKDVELRCDPISGHTALYWYRQSLGQGLEFLIYFQGNSAPDKSGLPSDRFSAERTGGSVSTLTIQRTQQEDSAVYLCASSSGQQLGYTFGSGTRLTVV.

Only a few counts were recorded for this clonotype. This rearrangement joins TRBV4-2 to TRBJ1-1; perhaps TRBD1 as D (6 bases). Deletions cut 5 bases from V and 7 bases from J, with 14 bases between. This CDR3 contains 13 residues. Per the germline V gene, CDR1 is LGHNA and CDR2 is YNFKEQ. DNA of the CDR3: TGTGCCAGCAGCGAAGCCAGGGGAATTGAAGCTTTCTTT. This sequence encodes CASSEARGIEAFF.

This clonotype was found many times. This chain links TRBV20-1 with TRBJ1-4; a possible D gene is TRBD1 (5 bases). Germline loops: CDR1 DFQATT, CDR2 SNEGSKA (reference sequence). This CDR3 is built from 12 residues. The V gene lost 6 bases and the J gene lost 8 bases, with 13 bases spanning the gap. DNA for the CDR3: TGCAGTGCGGGGGGAAGAAGGGAAAAACTGTTTTTT. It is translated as CSAGGRREKLFF.

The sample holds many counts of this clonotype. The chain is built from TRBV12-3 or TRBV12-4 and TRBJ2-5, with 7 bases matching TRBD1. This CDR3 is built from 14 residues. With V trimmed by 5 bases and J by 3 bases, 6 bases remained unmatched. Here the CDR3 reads CASSETGTEETQYF. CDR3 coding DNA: TGTGCCAGCAGTGAAACCGGGACAGAAGAGACCCAGTACTTC.

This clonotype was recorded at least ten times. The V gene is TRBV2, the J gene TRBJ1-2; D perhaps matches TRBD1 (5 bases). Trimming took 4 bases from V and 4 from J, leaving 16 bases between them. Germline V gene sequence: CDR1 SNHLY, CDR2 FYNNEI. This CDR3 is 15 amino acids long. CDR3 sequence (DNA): TGTGCCAGCAGTGTTCTCCCAACAGGATCCTATGGCTACACCTTC. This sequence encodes CASSVLPTGSYGYTF.

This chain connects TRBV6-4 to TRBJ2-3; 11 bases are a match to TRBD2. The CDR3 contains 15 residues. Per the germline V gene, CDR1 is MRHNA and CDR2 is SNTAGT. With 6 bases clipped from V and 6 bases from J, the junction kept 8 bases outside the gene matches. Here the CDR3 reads CASSQLAGAGDTQYF. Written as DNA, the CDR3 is TGTGCCAGCAGCCAACTAGCGGGGGCCGGGGATACGCAGTATTTT.